The clone carrying this T cell receptor (beta chain) was observed a single time. The entry originates in a study of T cell changes during pregnancy in multiple sclerosis. The repertoire was sequenced with immunoSEQ multiplex PCR; TCRdb's copy has only in-frame clones and lacks some. This table has some 42,000 clones, 87% appearing once. J was trimmed by 4 bases and V by 2 bases; bases with no gene match: 22. The germline gives CDR1 WSHSY, CDR2 SAAADI. The CDR3 totals 21 residues. V is TRBV10-2 and J is TRBJ2-3, with 9 nucleotides matching TRBD2. The sequencing used CD4+ T cells from peripheral blood mononuclear cells, collected after pregnancy. This TCR derives from a female donor with multiple sclerosis, enrolled in a pregnancy study. In DNA form, the CDR3 reads TGCGCCAGCAGTGAGAGTTGGCGGGGGGGCCTCGACATCCCCTCACCAGATACGCAGTATTTT. Its protein product is CASSESWRGGLDIPSPDTQYF.